This T cell receptor beta chain is from a study of blood T cell repertoires in COVID-19. Study-wide context: Sample material is recorded as cDNA or gDNA derived from T cells, B-cell-depleted T cells, or PBMCs.

This table comes from immunoSEQ multiplex PCR, and its TCRdb copy is limited to in-frame clones, with some not included. The sample has about 74,000 clones; approximately 91% are singletons. V gave up 5 bases and J gave up 5 bases, with 22 bases separating them. The CDR3 contains 16 residues. CDR1 is SGHRS and CDR2 is YFSETQ in the germline V gene. The receptor's source is a man between 65 and 85 years old with active or convalescent COVID-19. The chain joins TRBV5-1 to TRBJ2-5; D may be TRBD2 (6 bases). The sequencing sample was made of peripheral blood. In DNA, the CDR3 is TGCGCCAGCAGACCGGGATGGAGGGAAAGGACGGAGACCCAGTACTTC. Protein sequence: CASRPGWRERTETQYF.